One and the same sample provided the 21 T cell receptor beta chains below, sequenced in a study of T cell responses to AZD1222 COVID-19 vaccine. Sequencing used immunoSEQ multiplex PCR; TCRdb keeps in-frame clones, though not all of them. Of tens of thousands of clones in the sample, roughly 90% were seen once. The sample was peripheral blood, taken on day 0 of AZD1222 vaccination. The receptors come from an adult in good health.

The DNA of the CDR3 is TGTGCCATCAGTGGCCAGAAAGGGGGCCACCCTAGCTATGGCTACACCTTC. This encodes CAISGQKGGHPSYGYTF. The rearrangement uses TRBV10-3 and TRBJ1-2, with 7 positions matching TRBD1. Germline V gives CDR1 ENHRY, CDR2 SYGVKD. CDR3 size: 17 residues. V lost 4 bases and J lost 4; bases outside the gene matches: 15.

The chain has TRBV3-1 (or the pseudogene TRBV3-2) and TRBJ1-1, with D perhaps TRBD1 (6 bases). Looked up from germline, CDR1 is LGHDT and CDR2 is YNNKEL (reference sequence). Deletions cut 4 bases from V and 0 bases from J, with 9 bases between. The CDR3 runs 14 residues. CDR3 nucleotide sequence: TGTGCCAGCAGCCGGGACAATTTGAACACTGAAGCTTTCTTT. It translates to CASSRDNLNTEAFF.

This chain links TRBV3-1 (or the pseudogene TRBV3-2) with TRBJ2-5, with TRBD2 identical over 7 bases. The germline V gene encodes CDR1 LGHDT and CDR2 YNNKEL (reference sequence). The junction had 14 bases not matched to a gene; V was cut back by 6 bases and J by 13 bases. The CDR3 consists of 13 residues. CDR3 residues: CASRPSGGSRRYF. As DNA, the CDR3 is TGTGCCAGCAGACCCTCGGGGGGATCTCGCCGGTACTTC.

V is TRBV12-3 or TRBV12-4 and J is TRBJ2-1; D call uncertain. CDR3 length: 13 amino acids. The ends were cut back, 5 bases at V and 3 bases at J, with 8 bases in the middle. The CDR3 region has the DNA TGTGCCAGCAGTCCCAGACACTACAATGAGCAGTTCTTC. It translates to CASSPRHYNEQFF.

The chain combines TRBV5-1 with TRBJ2-3; 8 bases map to TRBD2. Unmatched junction bases numbered 3, after V lost 1 base and J lost 2 bases. The CDR3 contains 15 residues. Germline loops: CDR1 SGHRS, CDR2 YFSETQ. DNA for the CDR3: TGCGCCAGCAGCTTGCGGGGGGGACCCACAGATACGCAGTATTTT. Its translation: CASSLRGGPTDTQYF.

V usage is TRBV7-2 and J usage is TRBJ1-4; D gene uncertain. The CDR3 totals 12 residues. The V and J ends lost 7 bases and 8 bases respectively, with 11 bases between them. Germline V gene data show CDR1 as SGHTA and CDR2 as FQGNSA. The CDR3 sequence is CASNTRGEKLFF. The CDR3 DNA reads TGTGCCAGCAACACCAGAGGAGAAAAACTGTTTTTT.

V gene TRBV5-8 combines with J gene TRBJ1-3; 7 positions match TRBD1. V shed 1 base, J shed 8 bases, and the junction held 9 bases outside the gene matches. Looked up from germline, CDR1 is SGHTS and CDR2 is YDEGEE. The length of the CDR3 is 15 residues. The CDR3 bases are TGTGCCAGCAGCTTGTGGGACAGATTGGGGGACACCATATATTTT. Translating it yields CASSLWDRLGDTIYF.

The J gene is TRBJ2-6, the V gene TRBV6-5; D is unclear. The V and J ends lost 6 bases and 2 bases respectively, with 8 bases between them. This CDR3 is 14 amino acids long. Germline CDR1 reads MNHEY; CDR2 reads SVGAGI. CDR3: CASRFGPGANVLTF. For the CDR3, the DNA is TGTGCCAGCAGGTTTGGTCCTGGGGCCAACGTCCTGACTTTC.

This sequence joins TRBV2 and TRBJ2-3; the D is unclear. The germline V gene has CDR1 SNHLY and CDR2 FYNNEI. Trimming cost V 4 bases and J 8 bases, with 10 bases left between them. The CDR3 covers 12 residues. DNA of the CDR3: TGTGCCAGCAGTGCCGGACGAAGTACGCAGTATTTT. This encodes CASSAGRSTQYF.

The chain joins TRBV19 to TRBJ1-2, with TRBD1 identical over 8 bases. This CDR3 is built from 14 residues. J gave up 8 bases and V 6 bases, and 11 bases lay outside the gene matches. Germline CDR1 is LNHDA and CDR2 is SQIVND (reference sequence). The CDR3: CASSPFQGAGGYTF. The DNA for the CDR3 is TGTGCCAGTAGCCCTTTCCAGGGGGCAGGAGGCTACACCTTC. Complete variable domain (other parts from reference TRBV19 and TRBJ1-2): DGGITQSPKYLFRKEGQNVTLSCEQNLNHDAMYWYRQDPGQGLRLIYYSQIVNDFQKGDIAEGYSVSREKKESFPLTVTSAQKNPTAFYLCASSPFQGAGGYTFGSGTRLTVV.

J is TRBJ1-3 and V is TRBV15; possible D gene TRBD1, 5 bases. There are 17 residues in the CDR3. From germline, CDR1 is LNHNV and CDR2 YYDKDF (reference sequence). V was shortened by 3 bases and J by 0 bases, with 15 bases between the two germline ends. The DNA for the CDR3 is TGTGCCACCAGCAGTCCTGGGGACGCCAGCTCTGGAAACACCATATATTTT. It codes for CATSSPGDASSGNTIYF.

The rearrangement links TRBV2 to TRBJ1-5; 7 bases are shared with TRBD1. CDR1 is SNHLY, CDR2 FYNNEI, per germline. The V gene end was trimmed by 7 bases and the J gene end by 3 bases; junction bases not matched to a gene: 3. The CDR3 has 13 residues. The CDR3 nucleotides read TGTGCCAGCAAGGGACAGATCAATCAGCCCCAGCATTTT. Translated: CASKGQINQPQHF. Full variable domain (outside the CDR3, taken from reference TRBV2 and TRBJ1-5): EPEVTQTPSHQVTQMGQEVILRCVPISNHLYFYWYRQILGQKVEFLVSFYNNEISEKSEIFDDQFSVERPDGSNFTLKIRSTKLEDSAMYFCASKGQINQPQHFGDGTRLSIL.

The chain links TRBV15 to TRBJ2-5; D is perhaps TRBD2 (5 bases). The germline V gene encodes CDR1 LNHNV and CDR2 YYDKDF (reference sequence). This CDR3 is 17 amino acids long. Trimming cost V 0 bases and J 0 bases, with 14 bases left between them. The CDR3 protein is CATSRDGSGAYQETQYF. As DNA, the CDR3 is TGTGCCACCAGCAGAGATGGGAGCGGAGCGTACCAAGAGACCCAGTACTTC.

The table lists this clone with a few counts. This chain links TRBV3-1 (or the pseudogene TRBV3-2) with TRBJ1-1; tentative D call: TRBD1 (6 bases). Germline loops: CDR1 LGHDT, CDR2 YNNKEL (reference sequence). V gave up 6 bases and J gave up 2 bases, with 25 bases separating them. The CDR3 sequence is 18 residues long. CDR3 nucleotide sequence: TGTGCCAGCAGTACCCCTCGATTAACAGGGCGGTCAAACACTGAAGCTTTCTTT. This translates into CASSTPRLTGRSNTEAFF.

This clone came up a few times. The rearrangement joins TRBV5-1 to TRBJ2-7, with D possibly being TRBD2 (6 bases). The CDR3 loop spans 16 amino acids. Trimming took 4 bases from V and 4 from J, leaving 21 bases between them. The germline V gene encodes CDR1 SGHRS and CDR2 YFSETQ. CDR3 in amino acids: CASSPGVGGTTYEQYF. The CDR3 nucleotides are TGCGCCAGCAGCCCGGGGGTGGGGGGAACTACATACGAGCAGTACTTC.

J is TRBJ1-2 and V is TRBV5-4; D unclear. The CDR3 covers 17 residues. Germline V gene sequence: CDR1 SGHNT, CDR2 YYREEE (reference sequence). The V end lost 3 bases, the J end lost 5 bases, and 23 bases lay between the germline ends. Here the CDR3 DNA reads TGTGCCAGCAGCTACCCGACAAATCCAACCCATCATTATGGCTACACCTTC. Translated, it gives CASSYPTNPTHHYGYTF.

The V and J genes are TRBV2 and TRBJ1-5, with D uncertain. CDR3 size: 15 residues. Germline values: CDR1 SNHLY, CDR2 FYNNEI. V was trimmed by 4 bases and J by 2 bases, leaving 12 bases between them. The CDR3 here is CASSGPTDGNQPQHF. The DNA for the CDR3 is TGTGCCAGCAGTGGGCCTACCGACGGCAATCAGCCCCAGCATTTT.

In regard to this clone: At the DNA level, this CDR3 is encoded by other sequences in the same sample as well. The CDR3 loop is CASSSRDRNTEAFF. Written as DNA, the CDR3 is TGTGCCAGCAGCTCCCGGGACAGGAACACTGAAGCTTTCTTT. The chain links TRBV7-2 to TRBJ1-1; 7 bases are shared with TRBD1. Per germline, CDR1 SGHTA and CDR2 FQGNSA. The CDR3 covers 14 residues. V lost 4 bases to trimming and J lost 1 base; unmatched junction nucleotides: 3.

The rearrangement links TRBV7-8 to TRBJ1-2, with 8 bases matching TRBD1. V gave up 5 bases and J gave up 2 bases; unmatched junction bases: 7. The CDR3 loop spans 15 amino acids. CDR1 and CDR2 from the germline V gene are SGHVS and FQNEAQ. The CDR3 protein is CASSPRTGTNYGYTF. Written as DNA, the CDR3 is TGTGCCAGCAGCCCTCGGACAGGGACGAACTATGGCTACACCTTC.

V gene TRBV10-3 combines with J gene TRBJ2-3; 10 bases agree with TRBD1. Germline V lookup: CDR1 ENHRY, CDR2 SYGVKD. The CDR3 length is 16 residues. The J segment lost 1 base and the V segment lost 4 bases, leaving 5 bases of the junction unmatched. The CDR3 is CAISGQGAQGTDTQYF. The DNA of the CDR3 is TGTGCCATCAGTGGACAGGGGGCGCAGGGCACAGATACGCAGTATTTT.

The rearrangement links TRBV5-4 to TRBJ2-3; TRBD1 matches at 10 bases. The CDR3 spans 17 residues. Per the germline V gene, CDR1 is SGHNT and CDR2 is YYREEE (reference sequence). V dropped 4 bases and J dropped 1; count of bases not matched to a gene: 9. Here the CDR3 DNA reads TGTGCCAGCAGCCCCCGGGACAGGGGACTCCGCACAGATACGCAGTATTTT. Translation: CASSPRDRGLRTDTQYF.